This T cell receptor (beta chain) was sequenced during a study of Ad26.COV2.S vaccination and SARS-CoV-2 variants. Trimming stripped 4 bases from V and 0 bases from J, with 16 bases between. The CDR3 runs to 16 residues. CDR1 and CDR2 from the germline V gene are SGHDT and YYEEEE. General study findings and limits: Non-spike TCR breadth showed similarity between vaccine and placebo recipients. Vaccine recipients surpassed placebo recipients in spike-specific TCR breadth.

Note on this clone: Its target is not known.

Repertoires were generated with immunoSEQ multiplex PCR, while TCRdb's copy carries only in-frame clones and drops some. This sample carries 350,000 to 450,000 clones, 92% of them seen once, and the ten largest clones take 3.9%. The origin of this receptor is a human donor who had recovered from COVID-19. This chain links TRBV5-6 with TRBJ1-1; the D gene is possibly TRBD1 (5 bases). This specimen consisted of peripheral blood, obtained after recovery from COVID-19. This CDR3 is CASSPVGGTLNTEAFF. In DNA, the CDR3 is TGTGCCAGCAGCCCCGTTGGAGGGACGTTGAACACTGAAGCTTTCTTT.